This T cell receptor beta chain was profiled in a study of cytomegalovirus exposure and HLA in healthy donors. Across the whole study: Roughly 80 million unique TCRs from HLA-typed donors were held in an early data release.

Study observations and caveats: Several of the most significant clusters appeared linked to common viral pathogens, based on a later analysis.

Per germline, CDR1 MGHRA and CDR2 YSYEKL. J gave up 8 bases and V 0 bases, and 13 bases lay outside the gene matches. This CDR3 has 17 residues. With 60 Vbeta and 13 Jbeta primers, the PCR was carried out. Clones were read by immunoSEQ multiplex PCR, and TCRdb kept only the in-frame ones, dropping some. This sample has over 100,000 clones, with approximately 77% found just once. With respect to this clone: Its antigen is not identified.

Sequencing used PBMCs. V is TRBV4-1 and J is TRBJ2-7; 10 nucleotides agree with TRBD2. This TCR was recovered from a woman between 40 and 50 years old in good health and CMV-seronegative. CDR3 nucleotides: TGCGCCAGCAGCCAAGAAGGGGAGAGTAGCGGGGGGATAAAGCAGTACTTC. Protein sequence: CASSQEGESSGGIKQYF.